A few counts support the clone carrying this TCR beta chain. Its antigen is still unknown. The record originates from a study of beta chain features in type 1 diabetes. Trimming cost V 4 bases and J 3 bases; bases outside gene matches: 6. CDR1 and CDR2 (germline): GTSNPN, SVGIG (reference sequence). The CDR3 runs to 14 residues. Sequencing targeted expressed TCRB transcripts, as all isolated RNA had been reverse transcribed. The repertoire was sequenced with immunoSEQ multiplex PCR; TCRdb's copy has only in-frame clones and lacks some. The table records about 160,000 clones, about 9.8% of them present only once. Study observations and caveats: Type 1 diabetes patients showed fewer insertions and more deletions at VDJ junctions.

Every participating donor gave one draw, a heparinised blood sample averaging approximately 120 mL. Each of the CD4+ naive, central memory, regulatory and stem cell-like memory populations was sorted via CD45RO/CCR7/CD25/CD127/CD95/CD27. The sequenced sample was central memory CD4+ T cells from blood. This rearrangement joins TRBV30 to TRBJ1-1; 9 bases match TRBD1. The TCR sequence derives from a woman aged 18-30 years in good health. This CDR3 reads CAWIDRGGYTEAFF. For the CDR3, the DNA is TGTGCCTGGATCGACAGGGGGGGGTACACTGAAGCTTTCTTT.